The 10 T cell receptor beta chains below were found in one sample sequenced in a study of T cell changes during pregnancy in multiple sclerosis. Generated by immunoSEQ multiplex PCR, the TCRdb table keeps only in-frame clones and is missing some. The sample carries 35,000 to 45,000 clones, approximately 90% recorded once. The starting material was CD4+ T cells from peripheral blood mononuclear cells, obtained in the first trimester of pregnancy. The receptor set was obtained from a female donor in good health, enrolled as a control in a pregnancy study.

The chain is built from TRBV6-1 and TRBJ2-3; D possibly corresponds to TRBD1 (6 bases). This CDR3 is 13 amino acids long. CDR1 MNHNS and CDR2 SASEGT come from the germline V gene. Trimming removed 6 bases at V and 3 bases at J, with 10 bases between. CDR3 residues: CASRQQGTDTQYF. Written as DNA, the CDR3 is TGTGCCAGCAGACAGCAGGGGACAGATACGCAGTATTTT.

This clone was seen a handful of times. The chain carries TRBV4-3 and TRBJ1-1, with 7 nucleotides matching TRBD1. Germline V gives CDR1 LGHNA, CDR2 YSLEER. Trimming took 4 bases from V and 8 from J; bases not matched to a gene: 16. This CDR3 is built from 16 residues. CDR3 bases: TGCGCCAGCAGCCGGGCGACAGGGACATCCGACCTCGAAGCTTTCTTT. Translation: CASSRATGTSDLEAFF.

This rearrangement joins TRBV7-2 to TRBJ2-3; D perhaps matches TRBD1 (5 bases). Per germline, CDR1 SGHTA and CDR2 FQGNSA. CDR3 size: 11 residues. Between the trimmed V and J ends, which lost 3 bases and 11 bases, there was a span of 9 bases. CDR3 in DNA: TGTGCCAGCAGCTTTGGGCAGGGGCAGTATTTT. This translates into CASSFGQGQYF.

The V call is TRBV27, the J call TRBJ1-2; 8 bases line up with TRBD1. Per the germline V gene, CDR1 is MNHEY and CDR2 is SMNVEV (reference sequence). The CDR3 is 16 amino acids. The V segment lost 3 bases and the J segment 2 bases; nucleotides outside the gene matches: 8. CDR3 sequence reads: CASSFDRGLENYGYTF. DNA of the CDR3: TGTGCCAGCAGTTTTGACAGGGGATTGGAAAACTATGGCTACACCTTC.

This rearrangement joins TRBV30 to TRBJ2-5; 12 bases fit TRBD2. This CDR3 has 15 residues. CDR1 GTSNPN and CDR2 SVGIG come from the germline V gene (reference sequence). V dropped 1 base and J dropped 9; count of bases not matched to a gene: 9. CDR3 nucleotides: TGTGCCTGGAGTGGTCTAGCGGGGGGGCCTAAGGCCCAGTACTTC. Translating it yields CAWSGLAGGPKAQYF.

To note about this clone: The germline gene is not matched at one end of the junction; a read error may be the cause. The chain carries TRBV7-2 and TRBJ1-3; no definite D call. Germline V gene sequence: CDR1 SGHTA, CDR2 FQGNSA. The CDR3 is 16 residues long. For the CDR3, the DNA is TGTGCCAGCAGCTTAAACCCCGTCGTCAGTGGAGACACCATATATTTT. It yields the protein CASSLNPVVSGDTIYF.

The J gene is TRBJ1-1, the V gene TRBV7-9; no clear D gene. V was trimmed by 4 bases and J by 0 bases, leaving 6 bases between them. Germline V gene sequence: CDR1 SEHNR, CDR2 FQNEAQ (reference sequence). CDR3 length equals 13 residues. The CDR3 spells CASSSEMNTEAFF. CDR3 DNA sequence: TGTGCCAGCAGCTCAGAAATGAACACTGAAGCTTTCTTT.

The chain recombines TRBV14 with TRBJ1-1, with D maybe TRBD1 (5 bases). This CDR3 is 12 amino acids long. The germline V and J ends were trimmed by 5 bases and 5 bases, with 9 bases remaining between them. Germline CDR1 and CDR2: SGHDN and FVKESK. CDR3 sequence reads: CASSWGRTEAFF. The CDR3 nucleotides are TGTGCCAGCAGCTGGGGGAGGACTGAAGCTTTCTTT.

V is TRBV10-2 and J is TRBJ2-3; D gene uncertain. The CDR3 covers 15 residues. Looked up from germline, CDR1 is WSHSY and CDR2 is SAAADI. The V end was cut by 3 bases, the J end by 0 bases, with 10 bases between. The DNA of the CDR3 is TGCGCCAGCAGTGATGGTCAAACAAGCACAGATACGCAGTATTTT. Translation gives CASSDGQTSTDTQYF.

This rearrangement joins TRBV6-1 to TRBJ2-7; 8 bases line up with TRBD2. CDR3 length: 15 residues. Germline V gene sequence: CDR1 MNHNS, CDR2 SASEGT. V lost 7 bases to trimming and J lost 3 bases; unmatched junction nucleotides: 11. The CDR3: CASILTGGAIYEQYF. CDR3 nucleotides: TGTGCCAGCATTCTTACCGGGGGGGCCATCTACGAGCAGTACTTC.